The 18 T cell receptor beta chains listed next were all sequenced from one sample in a study of OX40 agonist ivuxolimab in advanced cancers. This table comes from immunoSEQ multiplex PCR, and its TCRdb copy is limited to in-frame clones, with some not included. The table has 65,000 to 95,000 clones, about 86% seen once. The specimen comprised CD4+ or CD8+ T cells sorted from blood, sampled in a trial of the OX40 agonist ivuxolimab. These receptor sequences come from an adult with an advanced solid tumor such as melanoma, head and neck, liver or kidney cancer.

The chain is built from TRBV7-9 and TRBJ2-7; D is perhaps TRBD2 (5 bases). The CDR3 runs to 15 residues. Germline values: CDR1 SEHNR, CDR2 FQNEAQ (reference sequence). V was pared by 5 bases and J by 0 bases, with 14 bases between. The CDR3 here is CASSPKEVYSYEQYF. DNA of the CDR3: TGTGCCAGCAGCCCAAAGGAGGTTTACTCCTACGAGCAGTACTTC. Full variable domain (rest looked up from reference TRBV7-9 and TRBJ2-7): DTGVSQNPRHKITKRGQNVTFRCDPISEHNRLYWYRQTLGQGPEFLTYFQNEAQLEKSRLLSDRFSAERPKGSFSTLEIQRTEQGDSAMYLCASSPKEVYSYEQYFGPGTRLTVT.

This sequence joins TRBV20-1 and TRBJ1-1; D is perhaps TRBD1 (5 bases). CDR1 is DFQATT and CDR2 is SNEGSKA in the germline V gene (reference sequence). The length of the CDR3 is 11 residues. Deletions cut 1 base from V and 11 bases from J, with 11 bases between. The DNA for the CDR3 is TGCAGTGCTAGAGTGACAGTCGAGGCTTTCTTT. Protein sequence: CSARVTVEAFF.

As DNA, the CDR3 is TGTGCCTGGACCCTTGCCTGGGAAAAAAACATTCAGTACTTC. Amino acids: CAWTLAWEKNIQYF. The chain has TRBV30 and TRBJ2-4; D unresolved. The ends were cut back, 4 bases at V and 4 bases at J, with 14 bases in the middle. CDR3 length: 14 amino acids. Germline-derived CDR1 and CDR2 are GTSNPN and SVGIG (reference sequence).

CDR3 DNA: TGTGCCAGCAGTTATGGGGATTTCCGGCCCCAGCATTTT. Its protein product is CASSYGDFRPQHF. The chain carries TRBV28 and TRBJ1-5; D gene ambiguous. Between the trimmed V and J ends, which lost 4 bases and 9 bases, there was a span of 13 bases. There are 13 residues in the CDR3. Germline V gene data show CDR1 as MDHEN and CDR2 as SYDVKM.

V and J are TRBV18 and TRBJ2-3; no clear D gene. CDR1 and CDR2 from the germline V gene are KGHSH and LQKENI. Trimming removed 2 bases from V and 7 bases from J, with 4 bases in between. The CDR3 has 11 residues. This CDR3 is CASSPRNTQYF. The CDR3 bases are TGTGCCAGCTCACCAAGGAATACGCAGTATTTT.

The CDR3 region has the DNA TGTGCCAGCAGCTTTTCGGGGGCTGGTCAATACGAGCAGTACTTC. Encoded protein: CASSFSGAGQYEQYF. This chain links TRBV11-2 with TRBJ2-7; perhaps D is TRBD1 or TRBD2 (6 bases each). V dropped 3 bases and J dropped 4 bases, with 16 bases sitting between them. The CDR3 loop spans 15 amino acids. The germline CDR1 and CDR2 sequences are SGHAT and FQNNGV.

This sequence joins TRBV7-8 and TRBJ2-3; D may be TRBD2 (5 bases). The germline gives CDR1 SGHVS, CDR2 FQNEAQ. CDR3 length: 14 amino acids. Trimming removed 5 bases from V and 5 bases from J, with 14 bases in between. The chain's CDR3 is CASSQMGDVDTQYF. CDR3 sequence (DNA): TGTGCCAGCAGCCAAATGGGAGATGTAGATACGCAGTATTTT. The full variable domain, with the rest looked up from reference TRBV7-8 and TRBJ2-3, is GAGVSQSPRYKVAKRGQDVALRCDPISGHVSLFWYQQALGQGPEFLTYFQNEAQLDKSGLPSDRFFAERPEGSVSTLKIQRTQQEDSAVYLCASSQMGDVDTQYFGPGTRLTVL.

The V gene is TRBV6-5, the J gene TRBJ2-3; D gene ambiguous. With 6 bases removed from V and 0 bases from J, the gap between germline ends came to 7 bases. The CDR3 extends over 13 amino acids. CDR1 and CDR2 from the germline V gene are MNHEY and SVGAGI. The CDR3 bases are TGTGCCAGCAGACGGATGAGCACAGATACGCAGTATTTT. It translates to CASRRMSTDTQYF.

V is TRBV9 and J is TRBJ2-7; 10 nucleotides agree with TRBD1. This CDR3 spans 14 amino acids. Germline V gene sequence: CDR1 SGDLS, CDR2 YYNGEE. Trimming removed 0 bases from V and 3 bases from J; junction bases left unmatched: 0. CDR3 DNA sequence: TGTGCCAGCAGCGTAGGGGACAGGGGCTACGAGCAGTACTTC. It encodes CASSVGDRGYEQYF.

The DNA of the CDR3 is TGTGCCAGCAGCTACCCGGACCCGATAGGCTACGAGCAGTACTTC. It codes for CASSYPDPIGYEQYF. This chain uses TRBV12-1 with TRBJ2-7. TRBV12-1 is labeled a pseudogene. The CDR3 loop spans 15 amino acids.

J is TRBJ2-7 and V is TRBV2; D not certain. V was pared by 6 bases and J by 6 bases, with 6 bases between. The CDR3 covers 10 residues. CDR1 and CDR2 from the germline V gene are SNHLY and FYNNEI. CDR3 DNA: TGTGCCAGCAGCCTGGTCGAGCAGTACTTC. This codes for CASSLVEQYF.

The chain carries TRBV5-1 and TRBJ1-1; D gene ambiguous. The CDR3 loop spans 14 amino acids. Germline CDR1 SGHRS, CDR2 YFSETQ. Deletions cut 0 bases from V and 0 bases from J, with 6 bases between. The chain's CDR3 is CASSLGVMNTEAFF. CDR3 coding DNA: TGCGCCAGCAGCTTGGGGGTAATGAACACTGAAGCTTTCTTT.

This clone has just a few counts. The rearrangement uses TRBV19 and TRBJ1-5; 8 bases align to TRBD1. The V gene's germline CDR1 is LNHDA and CDR2 SQIVND (reference sequence). CDR3 length: 14 residues. V was pared by 7 bases and J by 6 bases, with 8 bases of the junction left unmatched. CDR3 bases: TGTGCCAGTACCCCCGGCAGGGGGCTTCAGCCCCAGCATTTT. Translated: CASTPGRGLQPQHF.

This chain uses TRBV4-2 with TRBJ2-7; possibly TRBD1 for D (6 bases). The germline V gene encodes CDR1 LGHNA and CDR2 YNFKEQ. V was pared by 0 bases and J by 1 base, with 10 bases between. The CDR3 loop spans 15 amino acids. CDR3 in DNA: TGTGCCAGCAGCCAAGAGGTGGGGGCTTCCTACGAGCAGTACTTC. This encodes CASSQEVGASYEQYF.

This clone has more than one count but fewer than ten. For the CDR3, the DNA is TGTGCCAACTTAAACAGGGACAGGGGGCATGAGATGAGAACTGAAGCTTTCTTT. Protein: CANLNRDRGHEMRTEAFF. The rearrangement uses TRBV30 and TRBJ1-1, with 12 bases matching TRBD1. This CDR3 is built from 18 residues. V gave up 8 bases and J gave up 5 bases; unmatched junction bases: 21. CDR1 is GTSNPN, CDR2 SVGIG, per germline (reference sequence).

The chain links TRBV5-4 to TRBJ2-3, with 13 bases fitting TRBD2. The CDR3 has 14 amino acids. In germline, CDR1 is SGHNT, CDR2 YYREEE (reference sequence). The J segment lost 6 bases and the V segment lost 4 bases, leaving 2 bases of the junction unmatched. Written as DNA, the CDR3 is TGTGCCAGCAGCCAGACTAGCGGGAGGGATACGCAGTATTTT. Its protein product is CASSQTSGRDTQYF.

A word on this clone: An end of the junction does not agree with germline; a read error may underlie this. The chain is built from TRBV7-7 and TRBJ2-7, with D unresolved. CDR1 is SSHAT and CDR2 is FNYEAQ in the germline V gene (reference sequence). The CDR3 runs 14 residues. CDR3 region: CASSLEGQSHEQYF. CDR3 coding DNA: TGTGCTAGCAGCTTAGAAGGGCAAAGTCACGAGCAGTACTTC.

V usage is TRBV28 and J usage is TRBJ2-7; 7 bases are a match to TRBD2. This CDR3 has 14 residues. V was clipped by 6 bases and J by 1 base; unmatched bases: 6. Germline V gene data show CDR1 as MDHEN and CDR2 as SYDVKM. This CDR3 reads CASRGGGVSYEQYF. CDR3 bases: TGTGCCAGCAGGGGTGGGGGGGTATCCTACGAGCAGTACTTC.